The 15 T cell receptor beta chains reported below all come from one sample, sequenced in a study of T cells expressing NK-cell markers. TCRdb re-called the 5' RACE reads and shows each CDR3 protein once, DNA omitted. The sample table sets out a few hundred thousand distinct CDR3 sequences. Input material: blood T cells: a sorted CD56 or NKG2C T cell subset, CD4+ or CD8+ T cells, or bulk PBMC T cells (not recorded which). These TCRs come from a woman between 50 and 59 years old in good health.

The chain uses TRBV27 and TRBJ2-7; the TCRdb call, TRBD2, lacks DNA for checking. Germline V CDR1 and CDR2: MNHEY, SMNVEV (reference sequence). The CDR3 has 14 amino acids. The CDR3 protein is CASSVTSPPVEQYF.

The chain combines TRBV7-2 with TRBJ2-5; TCRdb lists TRBD2, though no DNA is available to test this call. This CDR3 has 14 residues. CDR1 SGHTA and CDR2 FQGNSA come from the germline V gene. CDR3 sequence: CASSSGLSRETQYF.

The V call is TRBV12-3 or TRBV12-4, the J call TRBJ1-1; TCRdb gives TRBD1 as the D gene, but with no DNA this cannot be confirmed. The CDR3 covers 12 residues. The CDR3 loop is CASTMAGTEAFF.

This rearrangement joins TRBV20-1 to TRBJ2-2; the D gene TCRdb calls, TRBD2, cannot be checked with no DNA. The CDR3 runs to 14 residues. From germline, CDR1 is DFQATT and CDR2 SNEGSKA (reference sequence). This CDR3 reads CSARGLAGERELFF.

The chain is built from TRBV6-6 and TRBJ2-6; TCRdb designates TRBD2, a call that cannot be tested without DNA. Germline CDR1 MNHNY, CDR2 SVGAGI (reference sequence). The length of the CDR3 is 18 residues. CDR3 region: CASSYPTSGRGGANVLTF.

The chain couples TRBV7-6 to TRBJ2-7; TCRdb returns TRBD2, unconfirmable since there is no DNA. Germline CDR1 SGHVS, CDR2 FNYEAQ. This CDR3 is built from 16 residues. This CDR3 reads CASSPGTSGIIGEQYF.

The CDR3 region is CAWSQDRGNEKLFF. V and J are TRBV30 and TRBJ1-4; TCRdb proposes TRBD1, but this gene call is untestable without DNA. CDR3 length equals 14 residues. Germline CDR1 is GTSNPN and CDR2 is SVGIG (reference sequence).

The chain employs TRBV10-2 and TRBJ2-7; the D call from TCRdb, TRBD2, cannot be confirmed without DNA. CDR1 and CDR2 (germline): WSHSY, SAAADI. This CDR3 contains 14 residues. The CDR3 reads CASSDVGGRGEQYF.

The V and J genes are TRBV6-5 and TRBJ2-1; TCRdb calls TRBD2, which cannot be checked without DNA. CDR3 length equals 15 residues. Germline lookup yields CDR1 MNHEY and CDR2 SVGAGI. CDR3 in amino acids: CASTASSGSSNEQFF.

The chain recombines TRBV5-6 with TRBJ2-2; TCRdb calls TRBD2, which cannot be checked without DNA. The germline gives CDR1 SGHDT, CDR2 YYEEEE. The CDR3 length is 16 residues. The CDR3: CASSQRLAGGSGELFF.

The chain has TRBV12-3 or TRBV12-4 and TRBJ2-4; the TRBD1 assignment by TCRdb is unverifiable without DNA. CDR3 size: 16 residues. CDR3 protein: CASSFLGAGAKNIQYF.

J is TRBJ2-5 and V is TRBV7-8. Looked up from germline, CDR1 is SGHVS and CDR2 is FQNEAQ. CDR3 length: 14 amino acids. The CDR3 sequence is CASSLGTSQETQYF.

The chain is built from TRBV21-1 and TRBJ2-7; TCRdb designates TRBD1, a call that cannot be tested without DNA. TRBV21-1 is a pseudogene. The CDR3 contains 14 residues. CDR3 loop: CASSAGGPTAEQYF.

The chain has TRBV9 and TRBJ2-7; checking the TCRdb D call of TRBD1 is not possible without DNA. The CDR3 sequence is 15 residues long. The germline CDR1 and CDR2 sequences are SGDLS and YYNGEE. This CDR3 reads CASSVSTEIPYEQYF.

The J gene is TRBJ2-1, the V gene TRBV12-3 or TRBV12-4. The CDR3 length is 13 residues. CDR3 in amino acids: CASSLALRNEQFF.